This T cell receptor beta chain was captured by sequencing in a study of identifying expanded T cells in peripheral blood (dated by TCRdb to about 2019). The study in broad terms: Technical replicates were generated by sequencing separate aliquots of the same genomic DNA pool, and four replicates were compared pairwise.

The immunoSEQ Assay, which uses bias-controlled multiplex PCR amplification of genomic DNA, was used to profile TCRbeta CDR3 regions. In the source study's methods: To quantify the absolute abundance of each unique TCRbeta CDR3 region, the sequences were collapsed and filtered. Differential abundance was assessed using a binomial (Fisher-equivalent) model and a beta-binomial model in which time-dependent variance fitted from healthy donors was added. Clones with fewer than 5 combined templates were excluded, and clones with Benjamini-Hochberg FDR below 0.01 were called differentially abundant. Using the form v = (b*log(k)+a)^2, the beta-binomial variance was modeled as a function of the total template count across the two samples. In its TCRdb copy, this immuneACCESS table keeps in-frame sequences only and misses some clones. Where compared with another copy, unresolved V genes explain less than half of these, and the others have no known cause. V, J and clone size are those of that table, while D and trimming were read from the DNA. In all, the sample holds 120,000 or so clones, and roughly 82% of those were seen once. In total, the top ten clones hold roughly 3.3% of the sample.

No immune events such as infections were documented for the healthy donors during the collection period. Time-dependent variance in a beta-binomial model of T-cell clone differential abundance was calibrated using healthy-donor blood repertoires as a training cohort. The training cohort comprised roughly 10 healthy donors, 3 female and 7 male. On average the donors were approximately 43 years old, and their ages spanned roughly 29 to 64 years. Whole blood from each healthy donor was obtained from a commercial supplier and was collected at three time points about 15 days apart. Genomic DNA was extracted from unsorted whole blood for immunosequencing. The V and J ends are trimmed by 3 bases and 2 bases, leaving 7 bases between them. CDR1 and CDR2 (MGHRA, YSYEKL) derive from the germline V gene. Measured from the cysteine to the phenylalanine, the CDR3 is 13 residues long. The DNA shown is the 39-base CDR3, in frame from base 1.

General study outcomes and caveats: For all healthy donors, the variance in clone template counts between roughly 2-week samples rose significantly as total template count increased. Across all healthy-donor time intervals, the beta-binomial model significantly lowered both the number of clones called differentially abundant and the false-positive rate. The authors expected that biological variance in healthy repertoires might rise further over much longer intervals, such as months to years. Approximately 1.2 differentially abundant clones were flagged by the binomial model between technical replicates, whereas about 16 and 19 were flagged over approximately two weeks and four weeks, respectively.

This clone showed up just a few times. Its antigen specificity is not known. No clone much larger than this one lies a single base away; base qualities are absent. The rearranged segments are TRBV4-1 and TRBJ1-1, with the D gene not clear enough to name. Source material: blood. This receptor was taken from a person aged 18 to 75 in good health. The CDR3 loop reads CASSQAINTEAFF. In nucleotide form, the sequence is TGCGCCAGCAGCCAGGCAATCAACACTGAAGCTTTCTTT.